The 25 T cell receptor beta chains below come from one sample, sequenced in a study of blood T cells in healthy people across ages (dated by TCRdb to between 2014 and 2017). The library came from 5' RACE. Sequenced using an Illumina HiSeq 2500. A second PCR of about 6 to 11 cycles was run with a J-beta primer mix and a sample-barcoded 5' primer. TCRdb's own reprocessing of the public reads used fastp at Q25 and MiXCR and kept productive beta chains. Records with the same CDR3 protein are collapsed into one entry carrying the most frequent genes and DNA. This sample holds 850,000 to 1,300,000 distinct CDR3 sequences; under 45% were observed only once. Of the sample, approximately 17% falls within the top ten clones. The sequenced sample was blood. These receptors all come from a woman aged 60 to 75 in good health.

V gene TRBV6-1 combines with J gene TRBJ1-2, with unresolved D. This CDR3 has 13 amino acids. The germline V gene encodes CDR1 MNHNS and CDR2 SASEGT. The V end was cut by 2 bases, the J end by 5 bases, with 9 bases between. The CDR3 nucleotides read TGTGCCAGCAGTGAATCTAGAATATATGGCTACACCTTC. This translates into CASSESRIYGYTF.

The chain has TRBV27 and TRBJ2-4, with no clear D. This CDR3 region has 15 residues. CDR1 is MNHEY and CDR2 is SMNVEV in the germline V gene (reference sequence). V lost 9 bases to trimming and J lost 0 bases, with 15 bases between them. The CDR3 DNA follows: TGTGCCAGAGATTCCGAGGACCTAGCCAAAAACATTCAGTACTTC. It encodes CARDSEDLAKNIQYF.

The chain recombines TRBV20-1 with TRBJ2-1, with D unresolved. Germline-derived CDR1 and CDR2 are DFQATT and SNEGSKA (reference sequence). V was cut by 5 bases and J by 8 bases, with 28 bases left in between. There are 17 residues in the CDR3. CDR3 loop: CSALTRPRSKVTDEQFF. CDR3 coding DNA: TGCAGTGCTCTAACCAGGCCGCGTAGCAAGGTTACGGATGAGCAGTTCTTC.

Here the CDR3 DNA reads TGCGCCAGCAGCCAAACCGGAGGAGGGGGGGGGTACGAGCAGTACTTC. This codes for CASSQTGGGGGYEQYF. The chain has TRBV4-1 and TRBJ2-4; possible D gene TRBD2, 7 bases. Near its end, the DNA agrees better with TRBJ2-7, so the J call may be wrong. The CDR3 runs 16 residues. Germline V lookup: CDR1 MGHRA, CDR2 YSYEKL.

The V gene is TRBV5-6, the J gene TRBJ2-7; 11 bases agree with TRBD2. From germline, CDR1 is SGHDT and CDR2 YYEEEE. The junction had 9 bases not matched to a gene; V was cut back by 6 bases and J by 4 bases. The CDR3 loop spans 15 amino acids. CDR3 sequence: CASTLAGGYTYEQYF. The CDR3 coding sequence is TGTGCCAGCACCCTAGCGGGAGGTTATACGTACGAGCAGTACTTC.

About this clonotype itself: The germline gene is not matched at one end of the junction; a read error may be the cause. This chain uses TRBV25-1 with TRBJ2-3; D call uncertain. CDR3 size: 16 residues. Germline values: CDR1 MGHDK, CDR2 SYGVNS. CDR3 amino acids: CAGSEPFPKGTDTQYF. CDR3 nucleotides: TGTGCCGGCAGTGAACCCTTCCCGAAAGGTACAGATACGCAGTATTTT.

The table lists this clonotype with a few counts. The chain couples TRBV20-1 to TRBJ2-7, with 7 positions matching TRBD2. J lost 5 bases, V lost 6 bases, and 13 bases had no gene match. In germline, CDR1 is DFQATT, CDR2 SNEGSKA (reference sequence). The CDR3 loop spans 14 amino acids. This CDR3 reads CSAPVAGVPHEQYF. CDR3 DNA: TGCAGTGCCCCCGTTGCGGGAGTCCCCCACGAGCAGTACTTC.

In DNA form, the CDR3 reads TGTGCCAGCAGTTTTATTAACTGGACTAATGAAAAACTGTTTTTT. Its translation: CASSFINWTNEKLFF. The V and J genes are TRBV28 and TRBJ1-4; D is unresolved. Germline CDR1 reads MDHEN; CDR2 reads SYDVKM. V was shortened by 3 bases and J by 2 bases, with 10 bases between the two germline ends. The CDR3 has 15 residues.

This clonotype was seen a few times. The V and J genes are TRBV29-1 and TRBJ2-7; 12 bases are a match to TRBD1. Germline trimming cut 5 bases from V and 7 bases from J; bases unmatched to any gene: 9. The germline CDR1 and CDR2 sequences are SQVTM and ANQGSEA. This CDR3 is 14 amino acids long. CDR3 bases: TGCAGCGTTTTTTCCGGGACAGGGGGCGGTGAGCAGTACTTC. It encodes CSVFSGTGGGEQYF.

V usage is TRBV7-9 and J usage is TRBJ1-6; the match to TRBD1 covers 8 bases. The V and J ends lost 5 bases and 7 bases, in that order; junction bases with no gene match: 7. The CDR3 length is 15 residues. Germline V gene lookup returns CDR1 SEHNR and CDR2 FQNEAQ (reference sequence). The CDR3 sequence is CASSPHGDRNSPLHF. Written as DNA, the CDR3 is TGTGCCAGCAGCCCTCACGGGGACAGGAATTCACCCCTCCACTTT.

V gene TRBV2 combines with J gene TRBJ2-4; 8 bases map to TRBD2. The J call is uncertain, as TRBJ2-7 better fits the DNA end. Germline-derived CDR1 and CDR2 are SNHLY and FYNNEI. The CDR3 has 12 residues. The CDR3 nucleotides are TGTGCCAGCATGACTAGCGATTACGAGCAGTACTTC. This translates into CASMTSDYEQYF.

Here the CDR3 reads CASSKPGRTHEQYF. The CDR3 region has the DNA TGTGCCAGTAGTAAGCCGGGCCGTACCCACGAGCAGTACTTC. The V and J genes are TRBV27 and TRBJ2-7; D not resolved. The CDR3 covers 14 residues. Germline assignment: CDR1 MNHEY and CDR2 SMNVEV (reference sequence). V was pared by 9 bases and J by 5 bases, with 20 bases between.

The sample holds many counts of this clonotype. This chain's CDR3 is CSALKGSGANVLTF. Here the CDR3 DNA reads TGCAGCGCCCTAAAGGGCTCTGGGGCCAACGTCCTGACTTTC. The chain couples TRBV29-1 to TRBJ2-6; D is undetermined. V was clipped by 7 bases and J by 0 bases, with 10 bases between them. Germline CDR1 is SQVTM and CDR2 is ANQGSEA. The length of the CDR3 is 14 residues.

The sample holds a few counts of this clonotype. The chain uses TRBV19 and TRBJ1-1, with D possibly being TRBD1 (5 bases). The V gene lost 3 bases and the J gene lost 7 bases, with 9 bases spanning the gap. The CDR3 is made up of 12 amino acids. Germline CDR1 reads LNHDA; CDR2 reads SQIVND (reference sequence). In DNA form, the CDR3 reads TGTGCCAGTAGTATTTGGGGCGGTGAAGCTTTCTTT. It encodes CASSIWGGEAFF.

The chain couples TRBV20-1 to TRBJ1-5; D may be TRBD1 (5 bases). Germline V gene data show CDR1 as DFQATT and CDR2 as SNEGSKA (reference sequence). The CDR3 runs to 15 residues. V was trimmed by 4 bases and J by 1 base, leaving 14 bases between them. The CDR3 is CSATGWGISNQPQHF. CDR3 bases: TGCAGTGCTACGGGGTGGGGGATCAGCAATCAGCCCCAGCATTTT.

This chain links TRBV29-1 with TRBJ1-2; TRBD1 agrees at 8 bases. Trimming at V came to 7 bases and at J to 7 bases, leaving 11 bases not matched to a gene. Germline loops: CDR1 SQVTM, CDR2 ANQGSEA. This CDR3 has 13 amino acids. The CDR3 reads CSGGQGREGGYTF. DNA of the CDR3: TGCAGCGGCGGACAGGGAAGGGAGGGTGGCTACACCTTC.

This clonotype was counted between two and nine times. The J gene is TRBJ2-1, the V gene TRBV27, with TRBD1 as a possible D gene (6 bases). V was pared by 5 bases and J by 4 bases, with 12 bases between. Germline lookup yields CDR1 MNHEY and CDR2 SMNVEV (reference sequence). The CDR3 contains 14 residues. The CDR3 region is CASSVQGRYNEQFF. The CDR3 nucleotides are TGTGCCAGCAGTGTACAGGGCCGTTACAATGAGCAGTTCTTC.

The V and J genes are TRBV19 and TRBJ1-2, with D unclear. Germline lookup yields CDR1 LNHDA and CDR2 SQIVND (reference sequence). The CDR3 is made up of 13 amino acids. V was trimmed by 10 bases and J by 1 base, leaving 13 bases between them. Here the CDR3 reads CATEGRDNYGYTF. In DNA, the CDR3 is TGTGCCACCGAAGGGCGGGATAACTATGGCTACACCTTC.

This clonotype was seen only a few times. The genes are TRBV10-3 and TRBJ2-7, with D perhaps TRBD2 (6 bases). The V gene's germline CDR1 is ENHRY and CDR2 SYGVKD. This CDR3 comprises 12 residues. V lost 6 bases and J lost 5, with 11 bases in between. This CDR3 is CAISGGSHEQYF. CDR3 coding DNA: TGTGCCATCAGCGGAGGGTCTCACGAGCAGTACTTC.

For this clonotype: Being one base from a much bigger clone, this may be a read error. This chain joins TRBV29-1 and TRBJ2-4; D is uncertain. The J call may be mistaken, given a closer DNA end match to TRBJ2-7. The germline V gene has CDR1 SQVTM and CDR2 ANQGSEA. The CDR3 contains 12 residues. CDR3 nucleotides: TGCAGCGTTCTATGGATGTCTTACGAGCAGTACTTC. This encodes CSVLWMSYEQYF.

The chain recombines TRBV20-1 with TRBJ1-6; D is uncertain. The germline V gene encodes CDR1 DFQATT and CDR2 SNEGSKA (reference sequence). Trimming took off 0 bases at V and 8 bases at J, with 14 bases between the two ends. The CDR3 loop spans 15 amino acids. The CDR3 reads CSARDPSGVDSPLHF. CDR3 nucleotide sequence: TGCAGTGCTAGAGATCCCTCCGGGGTGGATTCACCCCTCCACTTT.

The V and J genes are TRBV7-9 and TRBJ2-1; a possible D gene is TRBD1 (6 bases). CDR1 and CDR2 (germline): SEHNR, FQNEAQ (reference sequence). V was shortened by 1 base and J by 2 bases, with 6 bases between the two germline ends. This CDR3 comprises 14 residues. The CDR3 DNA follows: TGTGCCAGCAGCTTAGGGGACACCTACAATGAGCAGTTCTTC. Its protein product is CASSLGDTYNEQFF.

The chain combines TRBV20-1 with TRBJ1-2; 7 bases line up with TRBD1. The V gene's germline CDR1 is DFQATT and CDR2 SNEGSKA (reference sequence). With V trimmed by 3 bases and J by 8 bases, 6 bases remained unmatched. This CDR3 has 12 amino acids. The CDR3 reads CSASQGERGYTF. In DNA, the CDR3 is TGCAGTGCTAGCCAGGGGGAGAGGGGCTACACCTTC.

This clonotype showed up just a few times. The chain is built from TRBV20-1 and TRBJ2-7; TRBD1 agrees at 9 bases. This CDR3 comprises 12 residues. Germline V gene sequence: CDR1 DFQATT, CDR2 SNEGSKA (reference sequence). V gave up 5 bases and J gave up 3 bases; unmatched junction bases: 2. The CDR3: CSAGGQGYEQYF. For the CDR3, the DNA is TGCAGTGCTGGGGGACAGGGCTACGAGCAGTACTTC.

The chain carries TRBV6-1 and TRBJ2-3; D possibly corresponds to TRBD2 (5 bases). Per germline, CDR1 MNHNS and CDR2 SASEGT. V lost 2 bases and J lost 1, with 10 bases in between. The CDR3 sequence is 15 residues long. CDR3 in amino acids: CASSERVRGTDTQYF. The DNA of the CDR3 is TGTGCCAGCAGTGAACGGGTGCGGGGCACAGATACGCAGTATTTT.